These 21 T cell receptor beta chains were sequenced from one sample in a study of PD-1 blockade in classical Hodgkin lymphoma. Method: immunoSEQ multiplex PCR; TCRdb's copy keeps in-frame clones and lacks some. Here the sample spans approximately 93,000 clones, roughly 78% being singletons. Time point in this sample: cycle 4 day 1 (C4D1), after five to seven weeks of nivolumab. Each patient experienced a relapse that followed autologous stem cell transplantation, and brentuximab vedotin exposure varied. The sequencing used peripheral blood mononuclear cells (PBMCs), collected before the fourth cycle of nivolumab. The receptors were sampled from a human donor with classical Hodgkin lymphoma.

This rearrangement joins TRBV27 to TRBJ1-2; D might be TRBD1 (6 bases). V shed 6 bases and J shed 6 bases, with 14 bases lying between them. Germline V gene sequence: CDR1 MNHEY, CDR2 SMNVEV (reference sequence). The CDR3 consists of 13 residues. CDR3 DNA sequence: TGTGCCAGCAGCCTAAACAGGGCCCATGGCTACACCTTC. As protein: CASSLNRAHGYTF.

The rearrangement uses TRBV11-1 and TRBJ2-6, with TRBD1 as a possible D gene (6 bases). The CDR3 consists of 16 residues. Between the trimmed V and J ends, which lost 5 bases and 0 bases, there was a span of 11 bases. The germline V gene encodes CDR1 SGHAT and CDR2 FQDESV (reference sequence). CDR3 in amino acids: CASSVNRVSGANVLTF. The CDR3 nucleotides are TGTGCCAGCAGCGTAAACAGGGTCTCTGGGGCCAACGTCCTGACTTTC.

The gene calls are TRBV10-3 and TRBJ2-7; D is perhaps TRBD2 (5 bases). Germline CDR1 and CDR2: ENHRY and SYGVKD. The V end was cut by 4 bases, the J end by 4 bases, with 20 bases between. CDR3 length: 16 residues. CDR3 DNA: TGTGCCATCAGTGGGGTCGGACGACAAGCGGTGTACGAGCAGTACTTC. It yields the protein CAISGVGRQAVYEQYF.

In its sample, this clone was seen once. The gene calls are TRBV19 and TRBJ2-7, with D tentatively TRBD1 or TRBD2 (5 bases each). Trimming shortened V by 6 bases and J by 6 bases, and 15 bases separated the two germline ends. CDR3 length: 13 residues. Per germline, CDR1 LNHDA and CDR2 SQIVND (reference sequence). The CDR3 sequence: CASSYEGFSEQYF. In nucleotides, the CDR3 is TGTGCCAGTAGCTACGAGGGGTTCAGCGAGCAGTACTTC.

This clone was seen only once. This chain uses TRBV25-1 with TRBJ2-1; D not resolved. V was trimmed by 9 bases and J by 0 bases, leaving 9 bases between them. Germline loops: CDR1 MGHDK, CDR2 SYGVNS. The CDR3 sequence is 13 residues long. The CDR3 protein is CASSRSSYNEQFF. The CDR3, as DNA: TGTGCCAGTTCTAGGAGCTCCTACAATGAGCAGTTCTTC.

The chain combines TRBV5-1 with TRBJ2-2; D is ambiguous. The V and J ends lost 2 bases and 1 base respectively, with 9 bases between them. The V gene's germline CDR1 is SGHRS and CDR2 YFSETQ. The length of the CDR3 is 15 residues. The CDR3 reads CASSLGRLNTGELFF. CDR3 DNA sequence: TGCGCCAGCAGCTTAGGCAGGCTGAACACCGGGGAGCTGTTTTTT.

V gene TRBV6-4 combines with J gene TRBJ2-2; D is ambiguous. Germline-derived CDR1 and CDR2 are MRHNA and SNTAGT. The V end lost 3 bases, the J end lost 3 bases, and 8 bases lay between the germline ends. This CDR3 has 14 residues. Here the CDR3 reads CASSEFAYTGELFF. The CDR3 DNA is TGTGCCAGCAGTGAATTTGCGTACACCGGGGAGCTGTTTTTT.

The rearrangement uses TRBV18 and TRBJ2-2, with 7 positions matching TRBD1. J was trimmed by 6 bases and V by 0 bases; bases with no gene match: 7. Per germline, CDR1 KGHSH and CDR2 LQKENI. The length of the CDR3 is 16 residues. The CDR3 DNA is TGTGCCAGCTCACCACCGGGCAGGGGGAAGGCCGGGGAGCTGTTTTTT. Translated, it gives CASSPPGRGKAGELFF.

This rearrangement joins TRBV7-9 to TRBJ2-5; D is uncertain. CDR3 length: 12 amino acids. V was clipped by 6 bases and J by 5 bases, with 10 bases between them. Per germline, CDR1 SEHNR and CDR2 FQNEAQ (reference sequence). CDR3 DNA: TGTGCCAGCAGTTTTGTGTTTGAGACCCAGTACTTC. Its protein is CASSFVFETQYF.

The V call is TRBV9, the J call TRBJ2-7; 8 bases agree with TRBD2. The CDR3 extends over 16 amino acids. Trimming cost V 0 bases and J 4 bases; bases outside gene matches: 9. Germline V gene data show CDR1 as SGDLS and CDR2 as YYNGEE. The CDR3 loop is CASSVAPSGSYYEQYF. CDR3 nucleotide sequence: TGTGCCAGCAGCGTAGCCCCCAGCGGGAGTTATTACGAGCAGTACTTC.

Only a few counts were recorded for this clone. This sequence joins TRBV6-5 and TRBJ1-5; unclear D gene. Germline CDR1 is MNHEY and CDR2 is SVGAGI. There are 13 residues in the CDR3. Trimming took off 8 bases at V and 9 bases at J, with 17 bases between the two ends. The DNA of the CDR3 is TGTGCCAGCTCCACCCTCCCTTCGGGGCCCCAGCATTTT. Residues: CASSTLPSGPQHF.

This clone has only a few counts. The rearrangement uses TRBV11-3 and TRBJ2-2, with 8 bases that match TRBD2. This CDR3 region has 20 residues. Germline V gene sequence: CDR1 SGHNT, CDR2 YENEEA. Trimming took 5 bases from V and 5 from J; bases not matched to a gene: 22. CDR3 sequence: CASSPGVGRGRAGETGELFF. CDR3 sequence (DNA): TGTGCCAGCAGCCCGGGGGTTGGCAGGGGCAGAGCGGGAGAGACCGGGGAGCTGTTTTTT.

The rearrangement joins TRBV19 to TRBJ1-2; D call uncertain. Germline V gene lookup returns CDR1 LNHDA and CDR2 SQIVND (reference sequence). The length of the CDR3 is 16 residues. V lost 0 bases, J lost 3 bases, and 14 bases lay in between. The CDR3 protein is CASSIDFGSGHYGYTF. In nucleotides, the CDR3 is TGTGCCAGTAGTATAGATTTCGGCTCCGGCCACTATGGCTACACCTTC.

V is TRBV5-1 and J is TRBJ1-6; D is undetermined. Trimming removed 4 bases from V and 0 bases from J, with 11 bases in between. Germline CDR1 SGHRS, CDR2 YFSETQ. This CDR3 has 16 residues. CDR3 DNA: TGCGCCAGCAGCATGGTAGAGAGCTCCTATAATTCACCCCTCCACTTT. Translation: CASSMVESSYNSPLHF.

This clone has only one observation. The chain carries TRBV5-1 and TRBJ1-3; maybe TRBD1 (5 bases). CDR3 length: 14 residues. V lost 0 bases and J 6 bases, leaving 10 bases between the germline ends. Germline V CDR1 and CDR2: SGHRS, YFSETQ. In DNA form, the CDR3 reads TGCGCCAGCAGCTTGGAGGCAGGGTTAAACACCATATATTTT. It translates to CASSLEAGLNTIYF.

This clone was seen only once. The chain has TRBV10-2 and TRBJ1-1; D remains ambiguous. The germline gives CDR1 WSHSY, CDR2 SAAADI. There are 14 residues in the CDR3. V lost 0 bases and J 0 bases, leaving 5 bases between the germline ends. CDR3 loop: CASSESPLNTEAFF. The DNA for the CDR3 is TGCGCCAGCAGTGAGTCGCCCCTGAACACTGAAGCTTTCTTT.

The rearrangement uses TRBV9 and TRBJ2-2; D could derive from TRBD1 or TRBD2 (5 bases each). V lost 4 bases and J lost 6, with 19 bases in between. Germline CDR1 is SGDLS and CDR2 is YYNGEE. The CDR3 totals 16 residues. This CDR3 reads CASSPQQEVTSGELFF. In nucleotides, the CDR3 is TGTGCCAGCAGCCCCCAACAGGAGGTAACGTCCGGGGAGCTGTTTTTT. The full variable domain, in which reference TRBV9 and TRBJ2-2 provide the parts outside the CDR3, is DSGVTQTPKHLITATGQRVTLRCSPRSGDLSVYWYQQSLDQGLQFLIQYYNGEERAKGNILERFSAQQFPDLHSELNLSSLELGDSALYFCASSPQQEVTSGELFFGEGSRLTVL.

The V and J genes are TRBV7-2 and TRBJ2-1; 11 bases match TRBD2. The V gene's germline CDR1 is SGHTA and CDR2 FQGNSA. V dropped 4 bases and J dropped 6; count of bases not matched to a gene: 5. The length of the CDR3 is 15 residues. CDR3 nucleotide sequence: TGTGCCAGCAGCTGGACTAGCGGGCATGGCAATGAGCAGTTCTTC. Amino acids: CASSWTSGHGNEQFF.

The chain couples TRBV19 to TRBJ2-7; maybe TRBD1 (5 bases). The CDR3 is 15 residues long. CDR1 is LNHDA, CDR2 SQIVND, per germline (reference sequence). V was clipped by 3 bases and J by 2 bases, with 14 bases between them. The CDR3 DNA reads TGTGCCAGTAGTATTAAGTGGGCAGGGACCTACGAGCAGTACTTC. Its protein is CASSIKWAGTYEQYF.

The chain employs TRBV6-5 and TRBJ2-7; D possibly corresponds to TRBD1 (6 bases). This CDR3 is 15 amino acids long. Trimming stripped 2 bases from V and 0 bases from J, with 11 bases between. CDR1 and CDR2 from the germline V gene are MNHEY and SVGAGI. The CDR3 sequence is CASSYGDRSSYEQYF. In nucleotides, the CDR3 is TGTGCCAGCAGTTACGGCGACAGGAGCTCCTACGAGCAGTACTTC.

The rearrangement joins TRBV7-2 to TRBJ1-3, with D perhaps TRBD1 (5 bases). V gave up 3 bases and J gave up 0 bases, with 9 bases separating them. Looked up from germline, CDR1 is SGHTA and CDR2 is FQGNSA. The CDR3 sequence is 15 residues long. This chain's CDR3 is CASSFSGGSGNTIYF. In DNA, the CDR3 is TGTGCCAGCAGCTTTTCTGGGGGCTCTGGAAACACCATATATTTT.